Following are 26 T cell receptor beta chains from one sample sequenced in a study of CD8 T cells in Susac syndrome. Random hexamers served to reverse transcribe about 0.5 to 1 ug RNA. TCRdb independently ran MiXCR on the immunoSEQ multiplex PCR reads; one entry per CDR3 protein. Among some 140,000 distinct CDR3 sequences listed, 75% to 90% were seen once. The sequenced material came from CD8+ T cells from PBMCs. These TCRs come from a human donor with multiple sclerosis.

This chain links TRBV7-9 with TRBJ1-2, with D possibly TRBD1 on 6 matching bases. The CDR3 sequence is 14 residues long. CDR1 is SEHNR and CDR2 is FQNEAQ in the germline V gene (reference sequence). Trimming took 5 bases from V and 3 from J, leaving 13 bases between them. CDR3 protein: CASSIQGNHYGYTF. The CDR3 DNA follows: TGTGCCAGCAGCATACAGGGAAATCACTATGGCTACACCTTC.

This clonotype was counted a few times. This chain joins TRBV19 and TRBJ2-1, with 11 bases fitting TRBD2. The trim removed 4 bases at V and 4 bases at J, leaving 3 bases unmatched. This CDR3 comprises 15 residues. CDR1 and CDR2 from the germline V gene are LNHDA and SQIVND (reference sequence). The CDR3 sequence: CASSTGTSGYNEQFF. Written as DNA, the CDR3 is TGTGCCAGTAGTACCGGGACTAGCGGATACAATGAGCAGTTCTTC.

V is TRBV9 and J is TRBJ2-6; D is undetermined. The germline V gene has CDR1 SGDLS and CDR2 YYNGEE. Between the trimmed V and J ends, which lost 2 bases and 2 bases, there was a span of 14 bases. The CDR3 covers 17 residues. CDR3 sequence reads: CASSVGRDITGANVLTF. CDR3 DNA: TGTGCCAGCAGCGTGGGTAGGGATATTACTGGGGCCAACGTCCTGACTTTC.

This rearrangement joins TRBV27 to TRBJ2-1; D unclear. There are 14 residues in the CDR3. V lost 2 bases to trimming and J lost 2 bases, with 7 bases between them. CDR1 is MNHEY and CDR2 is SMNVEV in the germline V gene (reference sequence). The CDR3 DNA follows: TGTGCCAGCAGTTTAGGAGTACCCTACAATGAGCAGTTCTTC. Its translation is CASSLGVPYNEQFF.

V and J are TRBV30 and TRBJ1-1; tentatively, D is TRBD1 (6 bases). V lost 7 bases, J lost 1 base, and 13 bases lay in between. The CDR3 runs to 13 residues. The germline gives CDR1 GTSNPN, CDR2 SVGIG (reference sequence). The CDR3 here is CASDRLGNTEAFF. The CDR3, as DNA: TGTGCCTCCGACAGGCTGGGGAACACTGAAGCTTTCTTT. Full variable domain (missing parts from reference TRBV30 and TRBJ1-1): SQTIHQWPATLVQPVGSPLSLECTVEGTSNPNLYWYRQAAGRGLQLLFYSVGIGQISSEVPQNLSASRPQDRQFILSSKKLLLSDSGFYLCASDRLGNTEAFFGQGTRLTVV.

This rearrangement joins TRBV27 to TRBJ2-7; 10 bases are a match to TRBD1. Germline CDR1 reads MNHEY; CDR2 reads SMNVEV (reference sequence). This CDR3 is 15 amino acids long. Germline trimming cut 4 bases from V and 5 bases from J; bases unmatched to any gene: 8. The CDR3 bases are TGTGCCAGCAGTTCCCCCGGGACAGGGGATAACGAGCAGTACTTC. It is translated as CASSSPGTGDNEQYF.

The CDR3 loop reads CASSVGTGTEQFF. For the CDR3, the DNA is TGTGCCAGCAGCGTAGGGACAGGGACGGAGCAGTTCTTC. This rearrangement joins TRBV9 to TRBJ2-1, with TRBD1 matching over 8 bases. The CDR3 length is 13 residues. CDR1 and CDR2 (germline): SGDLS, YYNGEE. Germline trimming cut 0 bases from V and 10 bases from J; bases unmatched to any gene: 3.

This clonotype appeared a single time. The chain joins TRBV13 to TRBJ2-1; no clear D gene. CDR3 size: 12 residues. Germline V lookup: CDR1 PRHDT, CDR2 FYEKMQ (reference sequence). Trimming took off 2 bases at V and 8 bases at J, with 7 bases between the two ends. The CDR3 DNA reads TGTGCCAGCAGCTTAATTTCAGATGAGCAGTTCTTC. It specifies CASSLISDEQFF.

This clonotype was recorded a few times. The rearrangement joins TRBV12-3 or TRBV12-4 to TRBJ1-5; the D is unclear. The CDR3 is 14 residues long. V dropped 5 bases and J dropped 6 bases, with 14 bases sitting between them. The CDR3, as DNA: TGTGCCAGCAGTCCGCCCCGGAGAGGTCAGCCCCAGCATTTT. Amino acid sequence: CASSPPRRGQPQHF.

This clonotype was detected only a few times. This chain joins TRBV18 and TRBJ2-2; no clear D. V was clipped by 0 bases and J by 7 bases, with 3 bases between them. The CDR3 has 12 residues. CDR1 is KGHSH, CDR2 LQKENI, per germline. The CDR3: CASSPPGGELFF. CDR3 in DNA: TGTGCCAGCTCACCACCGGGCGGGGAGCTGTTTTTT.

The genes are TRBV11-3 and TRBJ2-1, with 14 positions matching TRBD2. Trimming cost V 5 bases and J 1 base; bases outside gene matches: 10. The CDR3 runs 19 residues. Per the germline V gene, CDR1 is SGHNT and CDR2 is YENEEA. CDR3 sequence reads: CASSRTGTSGRGSYNEQFF. CDR3 in DNA: TGTGCCAGCAGCCGGACAGGGACTAGCGGGAGAGGGTCCTACAATGAGCAGTTCTTC.

For this clonotype: The junction departs from the called germline gene at one end, perhaps through a read error. This chain connects TRBV6-5 to TRBJ2-1; 7 bases line up with TRBD2. Germline assignment: CDR1 MNHEY and CDR2 SVGAGI. This CDR3 comprises 14 residues. The CDR3 reads CAGSSLAEYNEQFF. The CDR3 DNA reads TGTGCCGGCAGTTCTCTAGCGGAATACAATGAGCAGTTCTTC.

This chain links TRBV4-1 with TRBJ2-7; the D is unclear. The germline V gene encodes CDR1 MGHRA and CDR2 YSYEKL. Trimming cost V 4 bases and J 5 bases, with 18 bases left between them. CDR3 size: 15 residues. The CDR3 DNA reads as TGCGCCAGCAGCCCGCGGACCCCTTTTTTGGACGAGCAGTACTTC. Its translation: CASSPRTPFLDEQYF.

The chain recombines TRBV20-1 with TRBJ2-7, with D tentatively TRBD1 (8 bases). The V end lost 6 bases, the J end lost 4 bases, and 19 bases lay between the germline ends. Germline V lookup: CDR1 DFQATT, CDR2 SNEGSKA (reference sequence). The CDR3 is made up of 14 amino acids. CDR3 in DNA: TGCAGTGCAGAAGGGAGGGGGACAGGTTACGAGCAGTACTTC. Translation: CSAEGRGTGYEQYF.

The chain couples TRBV7-2 to TRBJ2-1, with D perhaps TRBD2 (6 bases). This CDR3 region has 15 residues. Germline CDR1 SGHTA, CDR2 FQGNSA. V was trimmed by 5 bases and J by 4 bases, leaving 15 bases between them. The CDR3 DNA reads TGTGCCAGCAGCACCCGGACTACCCTTTACAATGAGCAGTTCTTC. Translating it yields CASSTRTTLYNEQFF.

This chain uses TRBV5-5 with TRBJ2-2; 10 nucleotides match TRBD2. V shed 2 bases, J shed 7 bases, and the junction held 11 bases outside the gene matches. Looked up from germline, CDR1 is SGHKS and CDR2 is YYEKEE (reference sequence). The CDR3 is 17 residues long. CDR3 nucleotide sequence: TGTGCCAGCAGCTTCTTTTCTAGCGGGAGTTTCGGCGGGGAGCTGTTTTTT. Translation gives CASSFFSSGSFGGELFF.

The CDR3 loop reads CATATINRDRLFRYF. The DNA of the CDR3 is TGTGCCACCGCGACTATTAATCGGGACCGCCTGTTTAGGTACTTC. This chain joins TRBV28 and TRBJ2-7, with D perhaps given as TRBD1 or TRBD2 (5 bases each). Trimming stripped 10 bases from V and 12 bases from J, with 31 bases between. CDR1 is MDHEN, CDR2 SYDVKM, per germline. The CDR3 is 15 residues long. The complete variable domain, with remaining parts taken from reference TRBV28 and TRBJ2-7, reads DVKVTQSSRYLVKRTGEKVFLECVQDMDHENMFWYRQDPGLGLRLIYFSYDVKMKEKGDIPEGYSVSREKKERFSLILESASTNQTSMYLCATATINRDRLFRYFGPGTRLTVT.

The chain is built from TRBV14 and TRBJ2-7; 9 bases line up with TRBD1. V shed 4 bases and J 5 bases; nucleotides not matched to a gene: 3. The length of the CDR3 is 13 residues. CDR1 SGHDN and CDR2 FVKESK come from the germline V gene. This CDR3 is CASSLGQGNEQYV. The CDR3 nucleotides are TGTGCCAGCAGCCTCGGACAGGGGAACGAGCAGTACGTC.

The V and J genes are TRBV27 and TRBJ2-1, with D perhaps assigned TRBD1 or TRBD2 (6 bases each). The CDR3 contains 17 residues. Germline values: CDR1 MNHEY, CDR2 SMNVEV (reference sequence). Trimming took 5 bases from V and 4 from J, leaving 21 bases between them. CDR3 DNA: TGTGCCAGCAGTCCTCAATTAAGGGGGGACCTTTACAATGAGCAGTTCTTC. It codes for CASSPQLRGDLYNEQFF.

This chain connects TRBV5-1 to TRBJ2-5; 7 bases are shared with TRBD2. CDR3 length: 15 amino acids. J gave up 5 bases and V 0 bases, and 7 bases lay outside the gene matches. The germline V gene has CDR1 SGHRS and CDR2 YFSETQ. CDR3: CASSLETGGGETQYF. The CDR3 DNA reads TGCGCCAGCAGCTTGGAAACGGGGGGAGGGGAGACCCAGTACTTC.

The chain links TRBV19 to TRBJ1-1, with no clear D. Looked up from germline, CDR1 is LNHDA and CDR2 is SQIVND (reference sequence). This CDR3 contains 12 residues. Trimming stripped 6 bases from V and 2 bases from J, with 7 bases between. The CDR3 DNA sequence: TGTGCCAGTAGGGCGGAAAACACTGAAGCTTTCTTT. Residues: CASRAENTEAFF.

This clonotype was seen more than once but under ten times. V is TRBV4-1 and J is TRBJ2-5; TRBD2 might be the D (5 bases). Germline loops: CDR1 MGHRA, CDR2 YSYEKL. The ends were cut back, 1 base at V and 1 base at J, with 7 bases in the middle. This CDR3 has 14 residues. The CDR3 DNA follows: TGCGCCAGCAGCCAAGGGACTGGCCAAGAGACCCAGTACTTC. Translated: CASSQGTGQETQYF.

This clonotype was observed a handful of times. This chain connects TRBV6-5 to TRBJ1-1; D is possibly TRBD1 (6 bases). The CDR3 length is 14 residues. V was pared by 2 bases and J by 4 bases, with 11 bases between. The germline gives CDR1 MNHEY, CDR2 SVGAGI. The CDR3 bases are TGTGCCAGCAGTTACGGGGGCGCGGGCACTGAAGCTTTCTTT. As protein: CASSYGGAGTEAFF.

The chain joins TRBV3-1 to TRBJ2-3, with TRBD2 matching 8 bases. V was pared by 0 bases and J by 8 bases, with 13 bases of the junction left unmatched. Germline V gene lookup returns CDR1 LGHDT and CDR2 YNNKEL (reference sequence). This CDR3 is built from 17 residues. CDR3 region: CASSQDGLAGPQGTQYF. In nucleotides, the CDR3 is TGTGCCAGCAGCCAAGATGGCCTAGCGGGCCCGCAGGGTACGCAGTATTTT.

This clonotype has a count of ten or more. One end of the junction fails to match germline, which may point to a read error. The chain combines TRBV27 with TRBJ1-5; D not resolved. This CDR3 has 13 amino acids. Per the germline V gene, CDR1 is MNHEY and CDR2 is SMNVEV (reference sequence). The CDR3 is CASSLSSNQPQHF. The CDR3 DNA sequence: TGTGCCAGCAGCTTATCTAGCAATCAGCCCCAGCATTTT.

CDR3 in DNA: TGTGCCAGCAGCGAAGCGGGGCCCCCTATTGATGAGCAGTTCTTC. This codes for CASSEAGPPIDEQFF. The J gene is TRBJ2-1, the V gene TRBV7-9; 7 positions agree with TRBD2. Germline trimming cut 5 bases from V and 8 bases from J; bases unmatched to any gene: 12. CDR1 and CDR2 (germline): SEHNR, FQNEAQ (reference sequence). The CDR3 covers 15 residues.